Sequencing of this T cell receptor (beta chain) was carried out in a study of molecular identifiers for immune sequencing clone quantification. In TCRdb, the PCR reads were re-called with MiXCR into one record per CDR3 protein. Of a few hundred thousand distinct CDR3 sequences listed, roughly 24% are singletons. V was cut by 8 bases and J by 5 bases, with 13 bases left in between. The CDR3 covers 13 residues. Per the germline V gene, CDR1 is LNHDA and CDR2 is SQIVND (reference sequence). This chain links TRBV19 with TRBJ1-5, with D perhaps matching TRBD1 (5 bases). Sequenced: naive CD8+ T cells from blood, with Jurkat cell RNA spiked in. Subset denoted: FACS-sorted CD8+CD4-CCR7+CD45RA+ naive T cells. The source of this sequence is a human donor in good health. Some libraries in this study had Jurkat cell RNA spiked in. The CDR3 DNA reads TGTGCCAGTGGGGACGTCCTGGATCAGCCCCAGCATTTT. This codes for CASGDVLDQPQHF.